Detailed here is one TCR beta chain. The source of the sample is a study of blood T cell repertoires in COVID-19. The wider study: COVID-19 samples, acute and convalescent, were from the United States, Italy and Spain.

Original processing notes: Amplification from reference gene primers served as the basis for estimated nucleated cell counts. Data came from immunoSEQ multiplex PCR; TCRdb stores just in-frame clones and leaves some out. The V and J calls and clone size were taken over from that table, and D and trimming were inferred from the DNA. The data hold 15,000 to 25,000 clones, with less than 85% observed a single time. Germline CDR1 and CDR2: LNHDA and SQIVND (reference sequence). V gave up 5 bases and J gave up 3 bases; unmatched junction bases: 8. This CDR3 region has 16 residues. This sequence was found in a man aged 80 or over with acute or convalescent COVID-19. The rearrangement uses TRBV19 and TRBJ2-7; 12 nucleotides line up with TRBD2. Sequenced: peripheral blood. The CDR3 sequence is CASSAQGLAGFYEQYF. CDR3 bases: TGTGCCAGTAGTGCCCAAGGACTAGCGGGGTTCTACGAGCAGTACTTC.